The present T cell receptor (beta chain) was sequenced within a study of blood T cell repertoires in COVID-19 (dated by TCRdb to the early 2020s). Turning to the overall study: Collaborator samples came from the United States, Italy and Spain and covered acute and convalescent phases of COVID-19. The material from the prospective study consisted of cDNA or gDNA derived from T cells, B-cell-depleted T cells, or PBMCs. Subjects who had been exposed to COVID-19, were actively infected with it, or had recovered from it provided the deeply sampled blood TCRbeta repertoires that made up the dataset. The repertoires were released in a freely available public database meant as a resource for research on the immune response to SARS-CoV-2. Samples came from the ongoing ImmuneRACE study (first 160 participants) plus 1,254 subjects from 6 global collaborators. The sample metadata nearly always contained a de-identified subject ID, COVID-19 status, age in years and sex. Where available, HLA class I and class II types were taken from metadata supplied by the sample provider and were not determined by assay-based typing.

TCRbeta CDR3 regions were amplified from genomic DNA using the immunoSEQ Assay, a bias-controlled multiplex PCR. In the original analysis: Within the assay, amplification of reference gene primers was used to estimate how many nucleated cells each sample contained. To quantify the absolute abundance of each unique TCRbeta CDR3 rearrangement, sequence reads were collapsed and filtered. For each sample, productive Simpson clonality was calculated as the square root of Simpson's diversity index across productive rearrangements. This immuneACCESS table, as held by TCRdb, lists in-frame sequences with V and J called but not all clones. Of the missing ones, under half trace to an unresolved V gene in checked studies; the others have no known cause. V and J calls plus clone size are reproduced from that table; the DNA served to infer D and trimming. For this sample the table gives about 300,000 clones, of which more than 70% were detected only once. The ten biggest clones cover 1% to 1.5% of the sample.

The germline V end is reduced by 4 bases and the J end by 4 bases; junction bases left unmatched: 6. The germline V gene gives CDR1 as SGHTA and CDR2 as FQGNSA. The CDR3, from cysteine to phenylalanine, totals 14 residues. Only CDR3 DNA is held: 42 bases, read in frame from base 1. Results the study describes overall, beyond this receptor: The quantity of clinical and demographic metadata differed by source and by participant and was supplied without curation.

In its sample, this clone was seen once. Its antigen remains unidentified. No base quality values were provided; no much bigger clone lies one nucleotide off. The collaborating institutions used their own protocols to collect whole blood in K2EDTA tubes. For TCRbeta analysis, collaborators shipped samples as frozen whole blood, isolated PBMCs, or DNA extracted from either of those sample types. The sequencing sample was made of peripheral blood. The rearranged segments are TRBV7-2 and TRBJ1-2, and TRBD1 aligns with 7 junction nucleotides. This sequence was found in a woman aged 45-59 years with acute or convalescent COVID-19. The CDR3 protein: CASSSYRDSYGYTF. The DNA sequence follows: TGTGCCAGCAGCTCATACCGGGACAGCTATGGCTACACCTTC.